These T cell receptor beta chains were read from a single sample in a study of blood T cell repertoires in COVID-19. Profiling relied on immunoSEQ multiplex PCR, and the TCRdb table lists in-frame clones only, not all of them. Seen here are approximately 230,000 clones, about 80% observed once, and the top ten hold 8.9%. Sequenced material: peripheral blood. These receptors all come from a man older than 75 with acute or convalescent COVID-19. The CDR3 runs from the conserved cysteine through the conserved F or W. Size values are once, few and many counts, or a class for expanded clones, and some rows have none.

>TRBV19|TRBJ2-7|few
CASSVGTGGYEQYF
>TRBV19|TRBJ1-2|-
CASRLGQGRLNYGYTF
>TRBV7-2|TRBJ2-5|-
CASSPGTGGKTQYF
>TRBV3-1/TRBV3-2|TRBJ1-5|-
CASSQGGQGLFQPQHF
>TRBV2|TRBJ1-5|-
CASSGGGSNQPQHF
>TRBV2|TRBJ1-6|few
CASRSVAGQGNSPLHF
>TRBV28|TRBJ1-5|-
CASNSGQPQHF
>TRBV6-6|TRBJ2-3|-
CASSPRDSGGDTQYF
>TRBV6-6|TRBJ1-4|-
CASSYSAGKNEKLFF
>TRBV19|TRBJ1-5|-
CASSIMGSQPQHF
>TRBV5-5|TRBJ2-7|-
CASSPRQGIGYEQYF
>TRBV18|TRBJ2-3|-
CASSSTTGASDTQYF
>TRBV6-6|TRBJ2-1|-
CASMGGASGNNEQFF
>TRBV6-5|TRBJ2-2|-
CASSRGTTNTGELFF
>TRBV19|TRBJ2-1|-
CASSIGTSGGTEQFF
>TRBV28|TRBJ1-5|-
CASSLSGTYSNQPQHF
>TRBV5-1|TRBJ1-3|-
CASSSQGDSGNTIYF
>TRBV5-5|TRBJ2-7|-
CASSLGQETYEQYF